The clone carrying this TCR beta chain was seen more than once but under ten times. Antigen: not known. V shed 1 base and J shed 4 bases, with 7 bases lying between them. This CDR3 contains 13 residues. CDR1 is SGHTA, CDR2 FQGTGA, per germline. Profiling relied on immunoSEQ multiplex PCR, and the TCRdb table lists in-frame clones only, not all of them. In the table there are around 81,000 clones, about three quarters of which are singletons. These data belong to a study of vaccination effects on CD4 cells after COVID-19. The study's findings and limits: Sampling in the study covered few convalescent patients and included no early post-infection timepoints.

Viral peptide pools were used in the ViraFEST assay to expand antigen-specific CD4+ T cells, and sequencing came afterward. Having been cultured for ten to eleven days, the cells underwent CD4+ T cell isolation. Two doses of either BNT162b2 or mRNA-1273 were given to each participant. Every well got a few million PBMC, which were grown with around 11 IU/ml IL-2 and 9 to 10 ug/ml peptides. The J gene is TRBJ1-2, the V gene TRBV7-3, with no clear D. The input for sequencing was CD4+ T cells from PBMCs cultured with HCoV-OC43 spike peptides, taken after COVID-19 vaccination. The sample's subset: HCoV-OC43 spike overlapping peptide pool stimulation. The TCR originated in a human donor who received a COVID-19 vaccine. CDR3 bases: TGTGCCAGCAGCTTAAACCCCGGCTATGGCTACACCTTC. Residues: CASSLNPGYGYTF.